Listed here are 11 T cell receptor beta chains from one sample, sequenced in a study of CD8 T cells in Susac syndrome. The authors reverse transcribed about 0.5 to 1 ug RNA with random hexamers. A single record per CDR3 protein comes from TCRdb applying MiXCR to the immunoSEQ multiplex PCR reads. The table has around 170,000 distinct CDR3 sequences, over 90% seen once. Sequencing was performed on CD8+ T cells from PBMCs. The receptors stem from a human donor with Susac syndrome.

This chain uses TRBV7-9 with TRBJ2-7; no firm D call. The ends were cut back, 5 bases at V and 3 bases at J, with 8 bases in the middle. Germline CDR1 reads SEHNR; CDR2 reads FQNEAQ (reference sequence). This CDR3 is 12 amino acids long. The DNA for the CDR3 is TGTGCCAGCAGCCCGCGACTCTACGAGCAGTACTTC. Its protein product is CASSPRLYEQYF.

CDR3 coding DNA: TGTGCCAGCAGCGACGGGACAGGGGGGACCTACGAGCAGTACTTC. Protein: CASSDGTGGTYEQYF. V gene TRBV5-6 combines with J gene TRBJ2-7, with TRBD1 matching 11 bases. Germline V lookup: CDR1 SGHDT, CDR2 YYEEEE. After removal of 4 bases from V and 2 bases from J, the junction contained 5 bases not matched to a gene. CDR3 size: 15 residues.

This clonotype was seen only once. V gene TRBV20-1 combines with J gene TRBJ1-1; D is perhaps TRBD1 (6 bases). The length of the CDR3 is 12 residues. V dropped 3 bases and J dropped 3 bases, with 8 bases sitting between them. Germline assignment: CDR1 DFQATT and CDR2 SNEGSKA (reference sequence). CDR3 bases: TGCAGTGCTAGGGACAGATACACTGAAGCTTTCTTT. Translated, it gives CSARDRYTEAFF.

The DNA of the CDR3 is TGTGCCAGCAGTTCTCGAGGGACGGTCACTGAAGCTTTCTTT. This gives the protein CASSSRGTVTEAFF. The rearrangement joins TRBV27 to TRBJ1-1; the D gene is possibly TRBD1 (5 bases). CDR1 is MNHEY, CDR2 SMNVEV, per germline (reference sequence). Trimming took off 4 bases at V and 4 bases at J, with 13 bases between the two ends. This CDR3 has 14 residues.

V and J are TRBV19 and TRBJ2-7, with 7 bases that match TRBD1. This CDR3 comprises 13 residues. Trimming took 5 bases from V and 3 from J; bases not matched to a gene: 4. Germline V gives CDR1 LNHDA, CDR2 SQIVND (reference sequence). In DNA form, the CDR3 reads TGTGCCAGTAGTTGGGGACAGAGCTACGAGCAGTACTTC. Amino acids: CASSWGQSYEQYF.

The V gene is TRBV7-8, the J gene TRBJ2-7; 10 positions agree with TRBD2. Germline CDR1 reads SGHVS; CDR2 reads FQNEAQ. The CDR3 is 14 amino acids. V dropped 5 bases and J dropped 3; count of bases not matched to a gene: 4. The CDR3 loop is CASSHLAGDYEQYF. The CDR3, as DNA: TGTGCCAGCAGCCATCTAGCGGGAGACTACGAGCAGTACTTC.

Worth noting for this clonotype: At one boundary the junction diverges from the germline segment, which might be a read error. This chain uses TRBV7-7 with TRBJ2-5; 8 nucleotides line up with TRBD2. Germline CDR1 reads SSHAT; CDR2 reads FNYEAQ (reference sequence). This CDR3 comprises 13 residues. The CDR3 here is CASSSGGHETQYF. CDR3 DNA: TGTGCTAGCAGCTCGGGGGGGCATGAGACCCAGTACTTC.

This clonotype was counted between two and nine times. The chain links TRBV5-1 to TRBJ2-7, with 11 bases fitting TRBD2. The CDR3 sequence is 15 residues long. Germline V CDR1 and CDR2: SGHRS, YFSETQ. Trimming removed 5 bases from V and 4 bases from J; junction bases left unmatched: 8. The CDR3 DNA reads as TGCGCCAGCAGAATCACTAGCGGGAGTAAATACGAGCAGTACTTC. This codes for CASRITSGSKYEQYF.

The chain is built from TRBV30 and TRBJ1-2; possible D gene TRBD1, 5 bases. Trimming pared 5 bases from V and 8 bases from J, leaving 18 bases between. CDR3 length: 13 residues. Germline lookup yields CDR1 GTSNPN and CDR2 SVGIG (reference sequence). DNA of the CDR3: TGTGCCTGGGCGGAGAGGGGTGATCAGGGCTACACCTTC. This translates into CAWAERGDQGYTF.

The chain has TRBV13 and TRBJ1-2, with D hard to call. V was cut by 5 bases and J by 5 bases, with 15 bases left in between. The CDR3 length is 14 residues. Per the germline V gene, CDR1 is PRHDT and CDR2 is FYEKMQ (reference sequence). CDR3 in amino acids: CASSQDPSTYGYTF. CDR3 coding DNA: TGTGCCAGCAGCCAGGATCCCTCTACTTATGGCTACACCTTC.

The chain is built from TRBV2 and TRBJ2-5, with 8 bases fitting TRBD2. Germline V lookup: CDR1 SNHLY, CDR2 FYNNEI. The junction had 6 bases not matched to a gene; V was cut back by 3 bases and J by 0 bases. CDR3 length: 16 amino acids. The CDR3 loop is CASSDDLGLDQETQYF. CDR3 DNA sequence: TGTGCCAGCAGTGACGATTTGGGACTAGACCAAGAGACCCAGTACTTC.